This TCR beta chain was documented in a study of breast tumors, draining lymph nodes, adjacent tissues. Using its own MiXCR run on the multiplex PCR reads, TCRdb lists one record per CDR3 protein. The data show 20,000 to 30,000 distinct CDR3 sequences, about 24% seen once. The CDR3 is made up of 17 amino acids. The germline gives CDR1 SGHAT, CDR2 FQNNGV. Trimming took 0 bases from V and 5 from J; bases not matched to a gene: 12. Sequences were obtained from breast tumor tissue. This chain links TRBV11-2 with TRBJ1-1; 7 bases line up with TRBD1. The sequence was collected from a female donor with breast cancer. Some clones in this sample may be carry-over from other donors' samples. CDR3 nucleotide sequence: TGTGCCAGCAGCTTAGATATGGCAGGGGGTCGGGTTACTGAAGCTTTCTTT. Protein: CASSLDMAGGRVTEAFF. The variable domain in full, completed from reference TRBV11-2 and TRBJ1-1, reads EAGVAQSPRYKIIEKRQSVAFWCNPISGHATLYWYQQILGQGPKLLIQFQNNGVVDDSQLPKDRFSAERLKGVDSTLKIQPAKLEDSAVYLCASSLDMAGGRVTEAFFGQGTRLTVV.